This TCR beta chain was found in a study of T-cell reconstitution after alpha-beta-depleted transplantation in children. A TCRbeta library incorporating unique molecular identifiers was prepared. From the PCR reads, TCRdb called clonotypes with MiXCR, one entry per CDR3 protein. Altogether some 590,000 distinct CDR3 sequences are present, 10% being singletons, with the ten largest covering approximately 4.1%. CDR3 length: 15 amino acids. V was clipped by 3 bases and J by 6 bases; unmatched bases: 4. The receptor's source is a human donor who donated a stem cell graft to a child with acute myeloid leukemia. This chain connects TRBV12-3 or TRBV12-4 to TRBJ2-2; TRBD2 matches 10 bases. This sample comprised PBMCs from the stem cell graft donor, obtained from the stem cell graft. The CDR3 DNA is TGTGCCAGCAGTTTTCTAGCGGGAGTGGCCGGGGAGCTGTTTTTT. Encoded protein: CASSFLAGVAGELFF.